This T cell receptor (beta chain) was sequenced for a study of blood T cells in healthy people across ages. A second PCR, run for 7 to 11 cycles, used a sample-barcoded 5' primer plus a J-beta primer mix. Each CDR3 protein gets one entry after TCRdb re-called the 5' RACE reads with MiXCR. The data contain about 750,000 distinct CDR3 sequences, less than 70% of them singletons. The sequenced sample was blood. The sequence derives from a man at least 80 years old in good health.

DNA for the CDR3: TGTGCCAGCAGCCCGGGACAGGGGGCGATCAACGAGCAGTACTTC. The encoded protein is CASSPGQGAINEQYF. The chain has TRBV7-9 and TRBJ2-7; 12 bases agree with TRBD1. The CDR3 is made up of 15 amino acids. Germline CDR1 SEHNR, CDR2 FQNEAQ (reference sequence). The junction had 7 bases not matched to a gene; V was cut back by 5 bases and J by 5 bases.